This TCR beta chain was captured in a study of T cells in tuberculosis. Repertoires were generated with immunoSEQ multiplex PCR, while TCRdb's copy carries only in-frame clones and drops some. The sample consists of 54,000 or so clones, roughly 79% of them appearing once. The V gene end was trimmed by 4 bases and the J gene end by 5 bases; junction bases not matched to a gene: 12. The CDR3 has 17 residues. The V gene's germline CDR1 is SGHRS and CDR2 YFSETQ. Thawed, overnight-rested PBMC were stained with GMM-loaded CD1B tetramer, viability dye and anti-CD3, then sorted. The lipid loaded on the CD1B tetramers was C32 glucose monomycolate from Rhodococcus equi.

The chain recombines TRBV5-1 with TRBJ2-3, with 11 bases identical to TRBD2. The TCR originated in an adult woman with latent tuberculosis. The sequenced sample was CD1b-GMM tetramer-negative cells sorted from PBMCs. This chain's CDR3 is CASSPGGVAGGRDTQYF. CDR3 bases: TGCGCCAGCAGCCCGGGCGGGGTAGCGGGGGGGCGAGATACGCAGTATTTT.